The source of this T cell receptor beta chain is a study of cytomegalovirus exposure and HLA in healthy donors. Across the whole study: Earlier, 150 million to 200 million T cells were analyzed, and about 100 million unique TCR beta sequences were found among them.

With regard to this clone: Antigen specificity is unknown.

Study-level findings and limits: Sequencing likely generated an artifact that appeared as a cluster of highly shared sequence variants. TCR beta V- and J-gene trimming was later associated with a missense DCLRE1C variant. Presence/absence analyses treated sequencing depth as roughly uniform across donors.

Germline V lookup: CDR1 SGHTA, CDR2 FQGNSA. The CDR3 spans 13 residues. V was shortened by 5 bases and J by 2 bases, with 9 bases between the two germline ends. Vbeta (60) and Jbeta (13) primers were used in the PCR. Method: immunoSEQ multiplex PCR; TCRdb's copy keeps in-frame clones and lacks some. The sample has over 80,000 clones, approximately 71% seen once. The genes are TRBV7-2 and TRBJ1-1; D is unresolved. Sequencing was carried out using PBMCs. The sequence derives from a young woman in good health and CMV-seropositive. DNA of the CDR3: TGTGCCAGCAGCGAAACAGCCAACACTGAAGCTTTCTTT. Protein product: CASSETANTEAFF.